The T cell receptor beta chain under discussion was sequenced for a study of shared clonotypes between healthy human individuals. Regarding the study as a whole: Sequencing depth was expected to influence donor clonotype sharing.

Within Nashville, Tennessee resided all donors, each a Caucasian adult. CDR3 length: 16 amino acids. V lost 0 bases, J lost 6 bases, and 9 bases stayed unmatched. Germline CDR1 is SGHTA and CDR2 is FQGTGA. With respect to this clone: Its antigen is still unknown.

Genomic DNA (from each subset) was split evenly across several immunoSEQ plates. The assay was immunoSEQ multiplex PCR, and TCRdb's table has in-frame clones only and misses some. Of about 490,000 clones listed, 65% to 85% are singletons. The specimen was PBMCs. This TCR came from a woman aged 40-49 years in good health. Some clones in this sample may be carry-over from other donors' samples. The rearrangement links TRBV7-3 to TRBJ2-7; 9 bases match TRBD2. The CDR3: CASSLTGGTSPGEQYF. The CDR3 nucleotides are TGTGCCAGCAGCTTAACGGGGGGGACTAGCCCCGGCGAGCAGTACTTC. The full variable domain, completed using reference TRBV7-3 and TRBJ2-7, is GAGVSQTPSNKVTEKGKYVELRCDPISGHTALYWYRQSLGQGPEFLIYFQGTGAADDSGLPNDRFFAVRPEGSVSTLKIQRTERGDSAVYLCASSLTGGTSPGEQYFGPGTRLTVT.